This T cell receptor beta chain was profiled in a study of T-cell reconstitution after alpha-beta-depleted transplantation in children. This clonotype appeared a few times. The V segment lost 2 bases and the J segment 5 bases; nucleotides outside the gene matches: 3. This CDR3 has 15 amino acids. Germline values: CDR1 KGHSH, CDR2 LQKENI. TCRbeta library construction was performed incorporating unique molecular identifiers. TCRdb re-called the PCR reads through MiXCR, storing one row per CDR3 protein. Counted here are more than 550,000 distinct CDR3 sequences, more than 9% occurring once; the ten biggest clones make up about 4.2%.

The chain joins TRBV18 to TRBJ1-4, with 9 bases matching TRBD1. The clonotype comes from a human donor who donated a stem cell graft to a child with acute myeloid leukemia. Sequenced here: PBMCs from the stem cell graft donor, sampled from the stem cell graft. Here the CDR3 DNA reads TGTGCCAGCTCACCATCCGGGACAGGGAATGAAAAACTGTTTTTT. It translates to CASSPSGTGNEKLFF.